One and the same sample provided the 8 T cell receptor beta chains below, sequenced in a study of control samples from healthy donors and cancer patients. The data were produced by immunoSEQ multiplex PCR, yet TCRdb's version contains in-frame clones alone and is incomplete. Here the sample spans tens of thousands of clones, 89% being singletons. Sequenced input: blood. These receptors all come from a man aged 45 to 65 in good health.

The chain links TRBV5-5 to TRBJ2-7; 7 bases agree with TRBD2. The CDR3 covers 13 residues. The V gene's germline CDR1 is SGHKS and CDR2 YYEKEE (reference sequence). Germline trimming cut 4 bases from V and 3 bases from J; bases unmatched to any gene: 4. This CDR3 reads CASSHGTNYEQYF. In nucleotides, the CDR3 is TGTGCCAGCAGCCACGGGACTAACTACGAGCAGTACTTC. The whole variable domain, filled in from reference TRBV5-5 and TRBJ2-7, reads DAGVTQSPTHLIKTRGQQVTLRCSPISGHKSVSWYQQVLGQGPQFIFQYYEKEERGRGNFPDRFSARQFPNYSSELNVNALLLGDSALYLCASSHGTNYEQYFGPGTRLTVT.

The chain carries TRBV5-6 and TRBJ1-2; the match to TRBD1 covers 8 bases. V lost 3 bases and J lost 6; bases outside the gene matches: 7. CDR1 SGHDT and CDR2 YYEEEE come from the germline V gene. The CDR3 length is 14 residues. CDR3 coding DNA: TGTGCCAGCAGCTCCAAGACAGGGGTACATGGCTACACCTTC. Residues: CASSSKTGVHGYTF. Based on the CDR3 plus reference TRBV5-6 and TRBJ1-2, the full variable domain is DAGVTQSPTHLIKTRGQQVTLRCSPKSGHDTVSWYQQALGQGPQFIFQYYEEEERQRGNFPDRFSGHQFPNYSSELNVNALLLGDSALYLCASSSKTGVHGYTFGSGTRLTVV.

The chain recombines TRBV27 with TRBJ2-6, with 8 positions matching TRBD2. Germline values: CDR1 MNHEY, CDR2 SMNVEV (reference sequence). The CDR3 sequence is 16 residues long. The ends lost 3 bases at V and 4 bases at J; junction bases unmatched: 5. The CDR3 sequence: CASSFSGGRGANVLTF. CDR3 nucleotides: TGTGCCAGCAGTTTTTCGGGGGGGCGCGGGGCCAACGTCCTGACTTTC. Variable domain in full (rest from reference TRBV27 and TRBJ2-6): EAQVTQNPRYLITVTGKKLTVTCSQNMNHEYMSWYRQDPGLGLRQIYYSMNVEVTDKGDVPEGYKVSRKEKRNFPLILESPSPNQTSLYFCASSFSGGRGANVLTFGAGSRLTVL.

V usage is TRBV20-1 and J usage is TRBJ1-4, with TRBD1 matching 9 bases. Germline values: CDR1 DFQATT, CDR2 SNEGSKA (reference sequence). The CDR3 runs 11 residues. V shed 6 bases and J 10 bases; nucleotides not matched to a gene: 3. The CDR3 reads CSARTGAKLFF. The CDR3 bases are TGCAGTGCCAGGACAGGGGCAAAACTGTTTTTT.

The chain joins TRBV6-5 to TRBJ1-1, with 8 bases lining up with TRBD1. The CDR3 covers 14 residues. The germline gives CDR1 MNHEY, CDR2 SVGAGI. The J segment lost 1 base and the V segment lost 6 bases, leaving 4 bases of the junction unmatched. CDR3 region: CASSLGQGNTEAFF. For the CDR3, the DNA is TGTGCCAGCAGCCTTGGACAGGGGAACACTGAAGCTTTCTTT.

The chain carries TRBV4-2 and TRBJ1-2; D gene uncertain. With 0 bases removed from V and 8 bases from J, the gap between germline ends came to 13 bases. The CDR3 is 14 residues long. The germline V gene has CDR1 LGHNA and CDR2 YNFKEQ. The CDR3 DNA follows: TGTGCCAGCAGCCAAGATGGGGTGGGCAGGGGCTACACCTTC. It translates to CASSQDGVGRGYTF.

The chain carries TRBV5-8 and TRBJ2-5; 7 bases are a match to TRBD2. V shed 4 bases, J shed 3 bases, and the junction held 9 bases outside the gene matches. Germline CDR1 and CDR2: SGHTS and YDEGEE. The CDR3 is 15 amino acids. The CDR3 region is CASSPGTTTEETQYF. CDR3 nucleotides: TGTGCCAGCAGCCCCGGGACTACTACTGAAGAGACCCAGTACTTC.

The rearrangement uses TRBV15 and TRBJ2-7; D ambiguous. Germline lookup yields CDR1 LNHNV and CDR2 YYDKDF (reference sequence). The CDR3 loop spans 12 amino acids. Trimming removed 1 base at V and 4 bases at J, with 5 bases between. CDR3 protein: CATSRGSYEQYF. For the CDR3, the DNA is TGTGCCACCAGCAGAGGGAGTTACGAGCAGTACTTC.